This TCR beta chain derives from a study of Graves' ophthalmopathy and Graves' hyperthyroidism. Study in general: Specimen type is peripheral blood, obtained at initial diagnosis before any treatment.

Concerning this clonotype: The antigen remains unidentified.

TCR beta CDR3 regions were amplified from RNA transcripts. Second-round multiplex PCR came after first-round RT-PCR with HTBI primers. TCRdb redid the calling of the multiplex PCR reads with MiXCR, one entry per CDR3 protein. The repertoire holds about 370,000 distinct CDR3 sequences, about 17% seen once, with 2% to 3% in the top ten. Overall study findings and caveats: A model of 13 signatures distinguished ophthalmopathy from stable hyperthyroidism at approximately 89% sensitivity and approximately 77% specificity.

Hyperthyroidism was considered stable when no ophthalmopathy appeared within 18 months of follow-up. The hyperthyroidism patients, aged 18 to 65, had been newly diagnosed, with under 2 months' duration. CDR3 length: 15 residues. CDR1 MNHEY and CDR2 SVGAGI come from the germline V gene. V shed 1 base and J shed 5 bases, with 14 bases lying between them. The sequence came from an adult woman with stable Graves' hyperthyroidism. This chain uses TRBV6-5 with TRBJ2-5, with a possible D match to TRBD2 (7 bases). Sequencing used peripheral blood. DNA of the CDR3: TGTGCCAGCAGTTACTTCGGGGGGCTCGGGGAGACCCAGTACTTC. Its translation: CASSYFGGLGETQYF.